This TCR beta chain was captured in a study of OX40 agonist ivuxolimab in advanced cancers. Regarding the research as a whole: The costimulatory receptor OX40 (CD134) was targeted by ivuxolimab, a fully human IgG2 agonistic monoclonal antibody. Partial responses occurred in three dose-escalation patients, of whom one had hepatocellular carcinoma and two had cutaneous melanoma. The paper covers the monotherapy dose-escalation part of the phase I ivuxolimab trial, which included N ≈ 52 patients. Prior anti-PD-1, anti-PD-L1 or anti-CTLA-4 therapy was permitted, and approximately 40% of dose-escalation patients had received checkpoint inhibitors. Peripheral TCRbeta sequencing was intended to test whether TCR sequence diversity was altered and clonal T-cell expansion was caused by ivuxolimab. Of the 50 to 55 dose-escalation patients, hepatocellular carcinoma was present in about 20, melanoma in approximately 15, renal cell carcinoma in 9 and head and neck cancer in 9. The dose-escalation cohort was 80% to 90% male with a mean age of 60 years, ranging from 23 to 79. Intravenous ivuxolimab was administered to patients every 2 weeks at six dose levels: 0.01, 0.1, 0.3, 1.5, 3 and 10 mg/kg. General conclusions and limits of the study: Low levels of normalized T-cell clonal expansion were also seen in some patients who did not respond. At doses from 0.1 to 3.0 mg/kg, clonal expansion was seen in both CD4+ and CD8+ blood T cells between baseline and week 6. On average, CD8+ T cells showed more expanded clones than CD4+ T cells after ivuxolimab. Which antigens the clonally expanded peripheral T cells were specific for was not determined. Partial responders in the 0.1-3.0 mg/kg groups had among the lowest normalized peripheral clonal expansion, especially among CD8+ T cells.

Turning to this clone: Its binding antigen is unknown. Per-base quality was not reported, and no clone a single base away is much larger than it.

For sequencing of the TCRbeta CDR3 region, genomic DNA was extracted from the sorted cells. TCRbeta CDR3 regions were sequenced using the immunoSEQ Assay. Imported from immuneACCESS, the table was reduced by TCRdb to in-frame sequences with V and J called. These copies leave out some clones; in studies compared against another copy, an unresolved V gene accounts for under half, and the cause of the remainder is not known. For this sample there are about 42,000 clones; about 79% appear just once. The biggest ten clones account for roughly 23% of the sample. CDR1 and CDR2, looked up from the germline V gene (reference sequence), are SEHNR and FQNEAQ. Unmatched junction bases come to 4, with V trimmed by 6 bases and J by 2 bases. The cysteine opens and the phenylalanine closes a CDR3 of 13 amino acids. CDR3 DNA is the only sequence kept; it has 39 bases, read in frame from the first base. Patients with autoimmune disease history or receiving systemic immunosuppression were excluded from the trial. Peripheral blood for TCR sequencing was drawn from every dose cohort at baseline, at cycle 4 day 1 and at cycle 7 day 1. The samples were taken from a phase I, first-in-human, multicenter, open-label dose-escalation trial of ivuxolimab. Adults with locally advanced or metastatic melanoma, renal cell, hepatocellular, or head and neck squamous cell carcinoma were enrolled in the trial. CD4+ and CD8+ T cells were sorted separately from peripheral blood before TCR sequencing.

The rearrangement combines TRBV7-9 with TRBJ2-7; 7 junctional bases match TRBD1. This clonotype was sampled from an adult with an advanced solid tumor such as melanoma, head and neck, liver or kidney cancer. The sample here was CD4+ or CD8+ T cells sorted from blood, taken in a trial of the OX40 agonist ivuxolimab. The encoded CDR3 is CASSPRGPYEQYF. Here is the DNA: TGTGCCAGCAGTCCTAGGGGGCCCTACGAGCAGTACTTC.